These 5 T cell receptor beta chains originate from one sample sequenced in a study of glioma-infiltrating T cells after dendritic cell vaccination. Profiled with immunoSEQ multiplex PCR; TCRdb holds only in-frame clones, not every one. The sample carries tens of thousands of clones, approximately 80% recorded once. The sample here was blood, taken before dendritic cell vaccination. The receptors derive from a human donor with glioblastoma.

The CDR3 protein is CASTRGKDYGYTF. CDR3 bases: TGTGCCAGCACCCGAGGCAAGGACTATGGCTACACCTTC. The chain employs TRBV6-5 and TRBJ1-2, with D unclear. The germline V gene encodes CDR1 MNHEY and CDR2 SVGAGI. The CDR3 covers 13 residues. The V and J ends lost 7 bases and 3 bases respectively, with 12 bases between them.

V gene TRBV5-6 combines with J gene TRBJ2-7; 7 bases are shared with TRBD1. V was pared by 3 bases and J by 6 bases, with 9 bases of the junction left unmatched. Germline CDR1 and CDR2: SGHDT and YYEEEE. The CDR3 is 14 residues long. Here the CDR3 DNA reads TGTGCCAGCAGCTCGGTGGACAGGTACCGCGAGCAGTACTTC. Encoded protein: CASSSVDRYREQYF.

The chain joins TRBV11-3 to TRBJ2-1, with 10 bases identical to TRBD2. There are 17 residues in the CDR3. Germline V gene data show CDR1 as SGHNT and CDR2 as YENEEA. Trimming at V came to 5 bases and at J to 8 bases, leaving 15 bases not matched to a gene. CDR3 sequence: CASSEGLAEKFRDEQFF. The CDR3 region has the DNA TGTGCCAGCAGCGAAGGACTAGCGGAAAAGTTTCGGGATGAGCAGTTCTTC.

This clone was detected once. This chain uses TRBV27 with TRBJ1-4; 7 positions match TRBD1. The V and J ends lost 6 bases and 7 bases, in that order; junction bases with no gene match: 5. The CDR3 has 13 amino acids. Germline CDR1 is MNHEY and CDR2 is SMNVEV (reference sequence). CDR3 DNA: TGTGCCAGCAGGAGACAGGGAGGTGAAAAACTGTTTTTT. This encodes CASRRQGGEKLFF.

The gene calls are TRBV5-1 and TRBJ2-1, with 10 bases fitting TRBD2. In germline, CDR1 is SGHRS, CDR2 YFSETQ. J gave up 4 bases and V 3 bases, and 7 bases lay outside the gene matches. The CDR3 totals 16 residues. The CDR3 DNA sequence: TGCGCCAGCAGCTCCCTACCTAGCGGGAGTTACAATGAGCAGTTCTTC. Translated, it gives CASSSLPSGSYNEQFF.